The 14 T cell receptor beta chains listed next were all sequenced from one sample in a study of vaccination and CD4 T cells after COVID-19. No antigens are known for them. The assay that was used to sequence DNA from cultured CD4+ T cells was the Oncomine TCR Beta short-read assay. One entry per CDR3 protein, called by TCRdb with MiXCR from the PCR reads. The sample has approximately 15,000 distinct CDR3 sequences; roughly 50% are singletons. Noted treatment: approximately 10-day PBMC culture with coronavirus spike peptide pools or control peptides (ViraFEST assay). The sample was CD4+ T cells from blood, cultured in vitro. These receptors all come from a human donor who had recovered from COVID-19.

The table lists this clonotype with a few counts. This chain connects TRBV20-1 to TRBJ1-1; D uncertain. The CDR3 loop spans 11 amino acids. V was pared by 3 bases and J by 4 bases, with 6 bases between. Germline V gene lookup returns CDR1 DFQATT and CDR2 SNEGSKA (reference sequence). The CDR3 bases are TGCAGTGCTAGCCGGGCCACTGAAGCTTTCTTT. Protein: CSASRATEAFF.

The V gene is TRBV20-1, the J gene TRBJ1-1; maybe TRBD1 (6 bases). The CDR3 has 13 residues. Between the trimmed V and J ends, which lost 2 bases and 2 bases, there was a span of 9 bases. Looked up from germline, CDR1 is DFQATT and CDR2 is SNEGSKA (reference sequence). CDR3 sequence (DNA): TGCAGTGCTAGACTGGACAGAAACACTGAAGCTTTCTTT. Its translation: CSARLDRNTEAFF.

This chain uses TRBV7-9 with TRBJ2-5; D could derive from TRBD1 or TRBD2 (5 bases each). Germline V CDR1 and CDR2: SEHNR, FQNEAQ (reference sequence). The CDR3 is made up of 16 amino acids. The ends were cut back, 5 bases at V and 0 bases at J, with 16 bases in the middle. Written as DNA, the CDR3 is TGTGCCAGCAGCGCTCGAGGGGCCAGCCACCAAGAGACCCAGTACTTC. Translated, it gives CASSARGASHQETQYF.

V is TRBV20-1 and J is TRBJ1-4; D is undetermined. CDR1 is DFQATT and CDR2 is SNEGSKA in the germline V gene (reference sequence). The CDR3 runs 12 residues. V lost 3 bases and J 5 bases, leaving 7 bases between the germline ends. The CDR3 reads CSARKGNEKLFF. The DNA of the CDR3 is TGCAGTGCTAGGAAAGGAAATGAAAAACTGTTTTTT.

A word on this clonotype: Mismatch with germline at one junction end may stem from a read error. CDR3 sequence: CASSSSTLAGSSYNERFF. The CDR3 DNA follows: TGTGCCAGCAGCTCCTCCACCTTAGCGGGGAGCTCCTACAATGAGCGGTTCTTC. The genes are TRBV7-2 and TRBJ2-1; the match to TRBD2 covers 8 bases. Per germline, CDR1 SGHTA and CDR2 FQGNSA. CDR3 length equals 18 residues.

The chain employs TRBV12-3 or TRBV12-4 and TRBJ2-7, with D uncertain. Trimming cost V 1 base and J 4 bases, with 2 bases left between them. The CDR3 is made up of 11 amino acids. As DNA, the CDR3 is TGTGCCAGCAGTTTAGGGTACGAGCAGTACTTC. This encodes CASSLGYEQYF.

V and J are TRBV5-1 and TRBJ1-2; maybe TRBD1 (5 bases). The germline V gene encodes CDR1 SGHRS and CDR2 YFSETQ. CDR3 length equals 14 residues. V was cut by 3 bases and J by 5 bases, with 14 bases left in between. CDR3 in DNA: TGCGCCAGCAGCTGGGAAGGGGAGGAATATGGCTACACCTTC. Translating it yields CASSWEGEEYGYTF.

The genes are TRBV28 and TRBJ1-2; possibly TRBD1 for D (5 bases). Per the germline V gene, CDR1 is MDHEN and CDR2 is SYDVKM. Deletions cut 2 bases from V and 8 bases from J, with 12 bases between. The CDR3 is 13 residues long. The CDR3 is CASSLIQGWGYTF. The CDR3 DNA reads TGTGCCAGCAGTTTAATCCAGGGTTGGGGCTACACCTTC.

CDR3 residues: CAWMRDSTEAFF. In DNA, the CDR3 is TGTGCCTGGATGCGAGACAGCACTGAAGCTTTCTTT. The chain has TRBV30 and TRBJ1-1; maybe TRBD1 (5 bases). The CDR3 covers 12 residues. Germline assignment: CDR1 GTSNPN and CDR2 SVGIG (reference sequence). V lost 4 bases and J 4 bases, leaving 10 bases between the germline ends.

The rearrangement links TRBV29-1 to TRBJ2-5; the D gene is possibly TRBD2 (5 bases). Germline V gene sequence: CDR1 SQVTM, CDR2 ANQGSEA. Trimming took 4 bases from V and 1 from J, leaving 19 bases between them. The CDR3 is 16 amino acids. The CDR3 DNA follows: TGCAGCGTTGGCTTGGGCGAGCGGTACCCCCAAGAGACCCAGTACTTC. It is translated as CSVGLGERYPQETQYF.

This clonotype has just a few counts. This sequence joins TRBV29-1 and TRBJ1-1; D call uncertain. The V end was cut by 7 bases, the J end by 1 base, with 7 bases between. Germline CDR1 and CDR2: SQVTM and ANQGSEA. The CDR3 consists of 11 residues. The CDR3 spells CSGYENTEAFF. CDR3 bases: TGCAGCGGATACGAGAACACTGAAGCTTTCTTT.

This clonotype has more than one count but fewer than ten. The CDR3, as DNA: TGCAGGTGTTCAGCACTTCGCACAGATACGCAGTATTTT. Its protein product is CRCSALRTDTQYF. The V gene is TRBV20-1, the J gene TRBJ2-3; D unclear. Germline lookup yields CDR1 DFQATT and CDR2 SNEGSKA (reference sequence). CDR3 length: 13 amino acids.

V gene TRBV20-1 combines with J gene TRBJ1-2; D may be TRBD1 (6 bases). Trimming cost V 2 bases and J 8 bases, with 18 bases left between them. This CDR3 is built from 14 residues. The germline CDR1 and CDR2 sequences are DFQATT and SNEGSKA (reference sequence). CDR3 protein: CSARTETGFWGYTF. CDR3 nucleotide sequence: TGCAGTGCTAGAACTGAAACAGGGTTCTGGGGCTACACCTTC.

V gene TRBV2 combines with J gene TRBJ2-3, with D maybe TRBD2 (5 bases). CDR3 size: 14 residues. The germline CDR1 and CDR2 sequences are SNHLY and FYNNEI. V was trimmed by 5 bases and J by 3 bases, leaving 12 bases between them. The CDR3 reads CASSLSRVTDTQYF. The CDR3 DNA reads TGTGCCAGCAGTCTCTCGCGGGTGACAGATACGCAGTATTTT.